A selection of T cell receptor beta chains follows, all from one sample in a study of PD-1 and CTLA-4 blockade in melanoma. Profiling relied on immunoSEQ multiplex PCR, and the TCRdb table lists in-frame clones only, not all of them. Here the sample spans 25,000 to 35,000 clones, more than 85% being singletons. The starting material was CD8+ T cells from peripheral blood, obtained from a patient given anti-PD-1 treatment. Receptor source: a human donor with melanoma. Both conserved end residues are part of each CDR3. The D gene is left open where the match is weak. The size field is filled for only some rows; it gives once, few, many or a size class.

TRBJ1-1	TRBD1	TRBV15	-	TGTGCCACCAGTCCCCCGGGACAGTTGAACACTGAAGCTTTCTTT	CATSPPGQLNTEAFF
TRBJ2-7	-	TRBV24-1	-	TGTGCCACCGGGGACACCTACGAGCAGTACTTC	CATGDTYEQYF
TRBJ2-7	-	TRBV5-1	-	TGCGCCAGCAGCTTGGAGGGATCCGAGCAGTACTTC	CASSLEGSEQYF
TRBJ2-5	-	TRBV4-1	-	TGCGCCAGCAGCCAAGAACCGGCCCACCAAGAGACCCAGTACTTC	CASSQEPAHQETQYF
TRBJ2-1	-	TRBV29-1	-	TGCAGCGTAGAACAGCCCCGCTCCTACAATGAGCAGTTCTTC	CSVEQPRSYNEQFF
TRBJ2-7	TRBD2	TRBV4-1	-	TGCGCCAGCAGCCAAGATATCGGGACTAGCGGTCTCTCCTACGAGCAGTACTTC	CASSQDIGTSGLSYEQYF
TRBJ2-7	-	TRBV19	once	TGTGCCAGTAGTAATGGACTTTCCGAGCAGTACTTC	CASSNGLSEQYF
TRBJ2-2	-	TRBV7-9	-	TGTGCCAGCAGCTTCTATAGCGGGGAGCTGTTTTTT	CASSFYSGELFF
TRBJ2-3	-	TRBV3-1/TRBV3-2	-	TGTGCCAGCAGCCAAGAAGGGGATACGCAGTATTTT	CASSQEGDTQYF
TRBJ2-2	-	TRBV15	-	TGTGCCACCAGCAGAGGGTTGGACGCGAACACCGGGGAGCTGTTTTTT	CATSRGLDANTGELFF
TRBJ1-2	TRBD1	TRBV7-9	-	TGTGCCAGCAGCCTTACAACCCGACAGGGGCTGTATGGCTACACCTTC	CASSLTTRQGLYGYTF
TRBJ1-2	-	TRBV24-1	-	TGTGCCACCAGTGATTTGGGCAGCAACTATGGCTACACCTTC	CATSDLGSNYGYTF
TRBJ2-7	-	TRBV2	-	TGTGCCAGCAGTCTCCCGGGACTCCCGTACGAGCAGTACTTC	CASSLPGLPYEQYF
TRBJ1-1	TRBD1	TRBV28	-	TGTGCCAGCAGCCGTGGGGACAGATTTAACACTGAAGCTTTCTTT	CASSRGDRFNTEAFF
TRBJ1-4	TRBD1	TRBV28	-	TGTGCCAGCAGTTTAGGGGACAGGTCAGGGGAAAAACTGTTTTTT	CASSLGDRSGEKLFF